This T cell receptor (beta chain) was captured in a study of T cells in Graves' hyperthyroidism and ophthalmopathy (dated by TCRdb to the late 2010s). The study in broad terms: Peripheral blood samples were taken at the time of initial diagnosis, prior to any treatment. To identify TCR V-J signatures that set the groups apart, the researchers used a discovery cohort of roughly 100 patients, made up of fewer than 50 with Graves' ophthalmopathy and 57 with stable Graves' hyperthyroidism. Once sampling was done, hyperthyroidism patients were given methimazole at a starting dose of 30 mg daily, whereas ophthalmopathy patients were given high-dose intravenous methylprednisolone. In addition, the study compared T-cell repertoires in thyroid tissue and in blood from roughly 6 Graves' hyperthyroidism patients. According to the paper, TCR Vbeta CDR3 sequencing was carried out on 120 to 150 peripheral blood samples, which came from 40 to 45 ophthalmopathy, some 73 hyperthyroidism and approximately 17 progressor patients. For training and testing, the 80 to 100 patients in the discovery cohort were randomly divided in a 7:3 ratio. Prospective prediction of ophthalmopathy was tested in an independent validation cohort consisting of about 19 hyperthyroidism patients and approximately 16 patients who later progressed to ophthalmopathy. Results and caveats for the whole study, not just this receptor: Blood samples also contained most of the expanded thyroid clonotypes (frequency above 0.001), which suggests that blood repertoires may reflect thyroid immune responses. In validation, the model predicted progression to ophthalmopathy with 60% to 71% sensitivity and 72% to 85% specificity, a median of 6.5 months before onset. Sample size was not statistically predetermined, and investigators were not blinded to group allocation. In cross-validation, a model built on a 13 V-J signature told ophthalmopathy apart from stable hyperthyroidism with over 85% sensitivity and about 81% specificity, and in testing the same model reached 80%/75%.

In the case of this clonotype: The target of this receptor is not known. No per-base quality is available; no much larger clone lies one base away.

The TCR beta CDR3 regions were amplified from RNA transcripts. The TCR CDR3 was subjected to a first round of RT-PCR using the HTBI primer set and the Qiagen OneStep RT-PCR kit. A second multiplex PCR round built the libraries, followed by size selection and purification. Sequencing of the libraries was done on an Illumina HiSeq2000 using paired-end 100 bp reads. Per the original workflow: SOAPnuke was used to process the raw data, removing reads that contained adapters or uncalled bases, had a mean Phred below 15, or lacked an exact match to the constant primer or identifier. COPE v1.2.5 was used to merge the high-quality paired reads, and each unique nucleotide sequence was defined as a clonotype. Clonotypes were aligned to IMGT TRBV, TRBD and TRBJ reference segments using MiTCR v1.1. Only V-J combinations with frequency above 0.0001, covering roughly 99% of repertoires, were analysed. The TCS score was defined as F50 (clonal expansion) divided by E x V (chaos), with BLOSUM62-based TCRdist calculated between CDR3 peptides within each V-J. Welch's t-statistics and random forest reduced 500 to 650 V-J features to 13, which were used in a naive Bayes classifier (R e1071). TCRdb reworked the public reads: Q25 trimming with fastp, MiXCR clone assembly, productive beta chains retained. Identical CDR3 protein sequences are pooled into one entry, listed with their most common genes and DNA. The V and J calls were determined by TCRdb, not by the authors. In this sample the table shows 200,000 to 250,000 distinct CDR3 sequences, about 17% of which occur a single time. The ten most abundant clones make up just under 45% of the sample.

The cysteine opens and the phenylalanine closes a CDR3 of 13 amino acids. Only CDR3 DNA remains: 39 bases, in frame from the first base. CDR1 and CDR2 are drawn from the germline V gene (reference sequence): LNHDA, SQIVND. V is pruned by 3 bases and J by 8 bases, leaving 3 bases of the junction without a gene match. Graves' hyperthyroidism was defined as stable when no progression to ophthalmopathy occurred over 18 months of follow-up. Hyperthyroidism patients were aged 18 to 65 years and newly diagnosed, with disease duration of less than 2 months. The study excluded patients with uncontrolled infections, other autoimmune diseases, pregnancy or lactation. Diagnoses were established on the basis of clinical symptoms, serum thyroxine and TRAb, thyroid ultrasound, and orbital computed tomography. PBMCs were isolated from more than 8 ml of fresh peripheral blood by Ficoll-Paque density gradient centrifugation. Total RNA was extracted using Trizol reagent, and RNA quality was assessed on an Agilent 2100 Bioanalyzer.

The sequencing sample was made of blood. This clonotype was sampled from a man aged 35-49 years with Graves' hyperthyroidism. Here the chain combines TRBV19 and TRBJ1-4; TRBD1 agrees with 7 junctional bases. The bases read TGTGCCAGTAGTATTACAGGGGAAGAAAAACTGTTTTTT. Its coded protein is CASSITGEEKLFF.